The 25 T cell receptor beta chains in this list originate from one sample, sequenced in a study of T cells in localized non-small cell lung cancer. Using immunoSEQ multiplex PCR, the repertoire was profiled, and TCRdb retains in-frame clones only, with some absent. The repertoire holds about 24,000 clones, with roughly 90% as singletons. Sample: peripheral blood, taken before any cancer treatment. The receptor set was obtained from a man between 40 and 70 years old with stage I squamous cell lung carcinoma.

The chain recombines TRBV2 with TRBJ2-3; tentatively, D is TRBD2 (7 bases). This CDR3 contains 14 residues. In germline, CDR1 is SNHLY, CDR2 FYNNEI. With 6 bases removed from V and 7 bases from J, the gap between germline ends came to 17 bases. Written as DNA, the CDR3 is TGTGCCAGCAGAATAAAAGGGGGGGCTAATACGCAGTATTTT. Its translation is CASRIKGGANTQYF.

This rearrangement joins TRBV29-1 to TRBJ2-5; TRBD2 aligns across 12 bases. Trimming removed 4 bases from V and 5 bases from J; junction bases left unmatched: 8. Germline values: CDR1 SQVTM, CDR2 ANQGSEA. CDR3 length: 15 residues. The CDR3: CSVASSGGAWETQYF. The CDR3 coding sequence is TGCAGCGTTGCATCTAGCGGGGGGGCTTGGGAGACCCAGTACTTC.

The rearrangement links TRBV9 to TRBJ2-3; 8 positions match TRBD1. Germline loops: CDR1 SGDLS, CDR2 YYNGEE. J was trimmed by 6 bases and V by 1 base; bases with no gene match: 7. CDR3 length equals 15 residues. CDR3 bases: TGTGCCAGCAGCGTAAAGGGGACAGGAACGGATACGCAGTATTTT. This codes for CASSVKGTGTDTQYF.

V usage is TRBV7-2 and J usage is TRBJ2-5; D tentatively fits TRBD1 or TRBD2 (6 bases each). V lost 5 bases and J lost 5, with 12 bases in between. This CDR3 is built from 13 residues. CDR1 is SGHTA, CDR2 FQGNSA, per germline. For the CDR3, the DNA is TGTGCCAGCAGCGATGGGGGGCGTGAGACCCAGTACTTC. The encoded protein is CASSDGGRETQYF.

This clone came up once. This rearrangement joins TRBV6-6 to TRBJ2-3; no clear D. The CDR3 length is 10 residues. Trimming removed 8 bases from V and 7 bases from J, with 7 bases in between. Germline CDR1 is MNHNY and CDR2 is SVGAGI (reference sequence). CDR3 nucleotide sequence: TGTGCCAGCTCTGAGAATACGCAGTATTTT. Translating gives CASSENTQYF.

The chain recombines TRBV4-1 with TRBJ1-1, with a weak D call TRBD1 (5 bases). Trimming shortened V by 0 bases and J by 4 bases, and 9 bases separated the two germline ends. Per the germline V gene, CDR1 is MGHRA and CDR2 is YSYEKL. The CDR3 is 14 amino acids. The CDR3 bases are TGCGCCAGCAGCCAAGAGGGGGGGATCACTGAAGCTTTCTTT. This sequence encodes CASSQEGGITEAFF.

The CDR3 sequence: CASSGDREYSNQPQHF. CDR3 bases: TGTGCCAGCAGCGGTGACAGGGAGTATAGCAATCAGCCCCAGCATTTT. V is TRBV7-9 and J is TRBJ1-5, with 7 bases that match TRBD1. Per germline, CDR1 SEHNR and CDR2 FQNEAQ (reference sequence). The CDR3 is 16 residues long. V shed 5 bases, J shed 0 bases, and the junction held 7 bases outside the gene matches.

This sequence joins TRBV15 and TRBJ1-6; unclear D gene. The V gene lost 1 base and the J gene lost 8 bases, with 18 bases spanning the gap. Germline V gene lookup returns CDR1 LNHNV and CDR2 YYDKDF (reference sequence). The CDR3 spans 17 residues. The CDR3 coding sequence is TGTGCCACCAGCAGAGTTCGTGGTGTCGTGGGTGATTCACCCCTCCACTTT. This sequence encodes CATSRVRGVVGDSPLHF.

This sequence joins TRBV29-1 and TRBJ1-1, with TRBD1 identical over 7 bases. Germline lookup yields CDR1 SQVTM and CDR2 ANQGSEA. This CDR3 contains 17 residues. The ends lost 1 base at V and 1 base at J; junction bases unmatched: 12. The CDR3 DNA reads TGCAGCGTTGAAGCAAACGGACAGGCGGTAGGGAACACTGAAGCTTTCTTT. This gives the protein CSVEANGQAVGNTEAFF.

This sequence joins TRBV4-3 and TRBJ1-4; D might be TRBD1 (5 bases). Germline lookup yields CDR1 LGHNA and CDR2 YSLEER. The germline V and J ends were trimmed by 1 base and 8 bases, with 11 bases remaining between them. The CDR3 is 14 amino acids. This CDR3 reads CASSQGRGSEKLFF. Written as DNA, the CDR3 is TGCGCCAGCAGCCAAGGGAGGGGAAGCGAAAAACTGTTTTTT.

This chain uses TRBV6-6 with TRBJ1-6; D remains unclear. The CDR3 runs 16 residues. With 2 bases removed from V and 5 bases from J, the gap between germline ends came to 13 bases. Per the germline V gene, CDR1 is MNHNY and CDR2 is SVGAGI (reference sequence). CDR3 DNA sequence: TGTGCCAGCAGTTACGGTTTAGCTACACATAATTCACCCCTCCACTTT. Protein product: CASSYGLATHNSPLHF.

V and J are TRBV10-1 and TRBJ1-1; TRBD1 aligns across 8 bases. The CDR3 is 12 residues long. The trim removed 6 bases at V and 8 bases at J, leaving 5 bases unmatched. Germline V gives CDR1 WNHNN, CDR2 SYGVQD (reference sequence). The CDR3 sequence: CASSPDREEAFF. In DNA form, the CDR3 reads TGCGCCAGCAGCCCGGACAGGGAAGAAGCTTTCTTT.

This chain uses TRBV2 with TRBJ1-5, with a weak D call TRBD1 (5 bases). This CDR3 contains 13 residues. Looked up from germline, CDR1 is SNHLY and CDR2 is FYNNEI. V lost 9 bases, J lost 6 bases, and 15 bases lay in between. The CDR3 coding sequence is TGTGCCAGTAACAGGCCATCAGGTCAGCCCCAGCATTTT. It translates to CASNRPSGQPQHF.

This clone was recorded a few times. CDR3 DNA sequence: TGCAGCGTTAACAGGGGAGCTGGAGCTTTCTTT. This encodes CSVNRGAGAFF. This chain connects TRBV29-1 to TRBJ1-1, with 7 bases aligning to TRBD1. Per germline, CDR1 SQVTM and CDR2 ANQGSEA. V lost 5 bases and J lost 10; bases outside the gene matches: 7. This CDR3 has 11 residues.

The chain's CDR3 is CASSSEGDAGELFF. The CDR3 nucleotides are TGCGCCAGCAGCTCTGAGGGGGATGCCGGGGAGCTGTTTTTT. The rearrangement joins TRBV5-1 to TRBJ2-2; possible D gene TRBD1, 6 bases. The V gene lost 3 bases and the J gene lost 6 bases, with 12 bases spanning the gap. The CDR3 sequence is 14 residues long. The germline V gene has CDR1 SGHRS and CDR2 YFSETQ.

This clone was picked up a small number of times. The genes are TRBV11-1 and TRBJ1-1; D is uncertain. The CDR3 has 10 amino acids. CDR1 is SGHAT, CDR2 FQDESV, per germline (reference sequence). With 5 bases removed from V and 7 bases from J, the gap between germline ends came to 5 bases. Here the CDR3 reads CASSPIEAFF. The CDR3, as DNA: TGTGCCAGCAGCCCTATTGAAGCTTTCTTT.

The chain combines TRBV4-1 with TRBJ2-1; D is possibly TRBD2 (5 bases). Germline V lookup: CDR1 MGHRA, CDR2 YSYEKL. The CDR3 covers 16 residues. V was clipped by 0 bases and J by 1 base, with 10 bases between them. In DNA form, the CDR3 reads TGCGCCAGCAGCCAAGAACGGGATGGGTCCTACAATGAGCAGTTCTTC. It specifies CASSQERDGSYNEQFF.

The chain employs TRBV4-1 and TRBJ2-5, with 7 bases matching TRBD1. CDR3 length equals 18 residues. Per the germline V gene, CDR1 is MGHRA and CDR2 is YSYEKL. J gave up 6 bases and V 0 bases, and 16 bases lay outside the gene matches. This CDR3 is CASSQDIGGNRGTQTQYF. In DNA form, the CDR3 reads TGCGCCAGCAGCCAAGATATTGGGGGAAACAGGGGAACACAGACCCAGTACTTC.

The V call is TRBV29-1, the J call TRBJ1-1; D is undetermined. Trimming left V 4 bases short and J 3 bases short, with 9 bases between. The CDR3 sequence is 12 residues long. Germline CDR1 and CDR2: SQVTM and ANQGSEA. The CDR3, as DNA: TGCAGCGTTGGTACCTGGGACACTGAAGCTTTCTTT. Amino acids: CSVGTWDTEAFF.

About this clone itself: The sample has other DNA sequences that encode this CDR3 too. In nucleotides, the CDR3 is TGTGCCAGCTCACCCCGGGACAGTGATGGCTACACCTTC. Amino acids: CASSPRDSDGYTF. The chain links TRBV18 to TRBJ1-2, with 7 bases identical to TRBD1. CDR3 length: 13 amino acids. The ends lost 3 bases at V and 6 bases at J; junction bases unmatched: 4. The germline V gene encodes CDR1 KGHSH and CDR2 LQKENI.

CDR3: CASSPQGSGGTDTQYF. The CDR3 region has the DNA TGTGCCAGCAGCCCCCAGGGTAGCGGGGGAACAGATACGCAGTATTTT. This chain connects TRBV7-3 to TRBJ2-3; TRBD2 matches 9 bases. J lost 3 bases, V lost 5 bases, and 9 bases had no gene match. CDR3 length: 16 amino acids. Per the germline V gene, CDR1 is SGHTA and CDR2 is FQGTGA.

This chain links TRBV15 with TRBJ1-4; D is unresolved. The V end lost 5 bases, the J end lost 5 bases, and 9 bases lay between the germline ends. Germline values: CDR1 LNHNV, CDR2 YYDKDF (reference sequence). CDR3 length: 13 amino acids. CDR3 DNA sequence: TGTGCCACCAGCCCCCATGGGAATGAAAAACTGTTTTTT. It encodes CATSPHGNEKLFF.

V and J are TRBV28 and TRBJ2-7, with TRBD1 identical over 8 bases. V shed 6 bases, J shed 3 bases, and the junction held 4 bases outside the gene matches. CDR3 size: 13 residues. Germline lookup yields CDR1 MDHEN and CDR2 SYDVKM. CDR3 sequence: CASRATGGYEQYF. The CDR3 coding sequence is TGTGCCAGCAGGGCTACAGGGGGCTACGAGCAGTACTTC.

The genes are TRBV7-9 and TRBJ2-7; D may be TRBD1 (6 bases). The V end lost 1 base, the J end lost 8 bases, and 12 bases lay between the germline ends. CDR3 length: 13 amino acids. CDR1 and CDR2 (germline): SEHNR, FQNEAQ (reference sequence). The CDR3, as DNA: TGTGCCAGCAGCTTAGGCTCCAGGGACAAGCAGTACTTC. Translated: CASSLGSRDKQYF.

The chain uses TRBV28 and TRBJ1-4; D possibly corresponds to TRBD1 (6 bases). The V end lost 6 bases, the J end lost 3 bases, and 14 bases lay between the germline ends. CDR3 length: 15 residues. Germline values: CDR1 MDHEN, CDR2 SYDVKM. CDR3 sequence (DNA): TGTGCCAGCAGCGCGCCGGGACAAGCTAATGAAAAACTGTTTTTT. Translated: CASSAPGQANEKLFF.